A selection of T cell receptor beta chains follows, all from one sample in a study of CD8 T cells in Susac syndrome. TCRdb fed the immunoSEQ multiplex PCR reads into MiXCR, producing one record per CDR3 protein. This table has some 150,000 distinct CDR3 sequences, 94% appearing once. Sample: CD4+ T cells from PBMCs. These receptors originate from a human donor in good health. CDR3s include the opening cysteine and the closing phenylalanine or tryptophan. Each record gives: J gene, D gene, clone size, V gene, CDR3 protein, CDR3 DNA. The D gene is left open where the match is weak. Rows give clone size only sometimes, using once, few, many, or a class for an expanded clone.

j_gene: TRBJ2-3
d_gene: -
abundance: -
v_gene: TRBV3-1
CDR3aa: CASHGPDTQYF
CDR3nt: TGTGCCAGCCACGGGCCAGATACGCAGTATTTT

j_gene: TRBJ1-1
d_gene: -
abundance: -
v_gene: TRBV5-1
CDR3aa: CASSPRSPGVDEAFF
CDR3nt: TGCGCCAGCAGCCCGCGAAGTCCAGGGGTGGATGAAGCTTTCTTT

j_gene: TRBJ2-2
d_gene: -
abundance: -
v_gene: TRBV6-5
CDR3aa: CASSRALMTGELFF
CDR3nt: TGTGCCAGCAGTCGTGCCCTGATGACCGGGGAGCTGTTTTTT

j_gene: TRBJ2-7
d_gene: TRBD2
abundance: -
v_gene: TRBV3-1
CDR3aa: CASSRPGLGGEQYF
CDR3nt: TGTGCCAGCAGCCGCCCGGGACTAGGGGGGGAGCAGTACTTC

j_gene: TRBJ2-6
d_gene: -
abundance: -
v_gene: TRBV16
CDR3aa: CASSPDISGANVLTF
CDR3nt: TGTGCCAGCAGCCCCGACATCTCTGGGGCCAACGTCCTGACTTTC

j_gene: TRBJ2-7
d_gene: -
abundance: -
v_gene: TRBV15
CDR3aa: CATSRDVTATYEQYF
CDR3nt: TGTGCCACCAGCAGAGATGTGACAGCGACCTACGAGCAGTACTTC

j_gene: TRBJ1-4
d_gene: -
abundance: -
v_gene: TRBV18
CDR3aa: CASSPQGPSKEKLFF
CDR3nt: TGTGCCAGCTCACCACAAGGGCCTTCTAAGGAAAAACTGTTTTTT

j_gene: TRBJ1-1
d_gene: -
abundance: -
v_gene: TRBV18
CDR3aa: CASSRDGNTEAFF
CDR3nt: TGTGCCAGCTCAAGGGACGGGAACACTGAAGCTTTCTTT

j_gene: TRBJ2-3
d_gene: -
abundance: -
v_gene: TRBV2
CDR3aa: CASERGEADTQYF
CDR3nt: TGTGCCAGCGAAAGGGGGGAGGCAGATACGCAGTATTTT

j_gene: TRBJ2-5
d_gene: -
abundance: -
v_gene: TRBV3-1
CDR3aa: CASSLLSDRETQYF
CDR3nt: TGTGCCAGCAGCCTACTTAGCGACAGGGAGACCCAGTACTTC

j_gene: TRBJ2-2
d_gene: -
abundance: few
v_gene: TRBV11-2
CDR3aa: CASSSYGAGYTGELFF
CDR3nt: TGTGCCAGCAGCTCCTATGGGGCGGGGTACACCGGGGAGCTGTTTTTT

j_gene: TRBJ2-7
d_gene: -
abundance: -
v_gene: TRBV5-1
CDR3aa: CASSLVPWSYEQYF
CDR3nt: TGCGCCAGCAGCTTGGTGCCCTGGTCCTACGAGCAGTACTTC

j_gene: TRBJ2-1
d_gene: -
abundance: -
v_gene: TRBV20-1
CDR3aa: CSARKTGPRYNEQFF
CDR3nt: TGCAGTGCTAGAAAAACAGGCCCAAGGTACAATGAGCAGTTCTTC

j_gene: TRBJ1-1
d_gene: -
abundance: -
v_gene: TRBV28
CDR3aa: CASSLQGLNTEAFF
CDR3nt: TGTGCCAGCAGTCTACAGGGTCTTAACACTGAAGCTTTCTTT

j_gene: TRBJ2-1
d_gene: -
abundance: -
v_gene: TRBV20-1
CDR3aa: CSARGPPRNEQFF
CDR3nt: TGCAGTGCTAGGGGTCCCCCCCGCAATGAGCAGTTCTTC

j_gene: TRBJ2-3
d_gene: -
abundance: -
v_gene: TRBV2
CDR3aa: CASSDTGTDTQYF
CDR3nt: TGTGCCAGCAGTGACACTGGGACAGATACGCAGTATTTT

j_gene: TRBJ1-5
d_gene: TRBD1
abundance: -
v_gene: TRBV15
CDR3aa: CATSLEQGVQPQHF
CDR3nt: TGTGCCACCAGCTTGGAACAGGGGGTTCAGCCCCAGCATTTT

j_gene: TRBJ2-3
d_gene: TRBD2
abundance: -
v_gene: TRBV3-1
CDR3aa: CASSQERMAGEVDTQYF
CDR3nt: TGTGCCAGCAGCCAAGAACGTATGGCGGGAGAAGTGGATACGCAGTATTTT

j_gene: TRBJ1-1
d_gene: TRBD1
abundance: -
v_gene: TRBV12-3/TRBV12-4
CDR3aa: CASRKQGYTEAFF
CDR3nt: TGTGCCAGCAGAAAACAGGGGTACACTGAAGCTTTCTTT

j_gene: TRBJ2-2
d_gene: TRBD1
abundance: -
v_gene: TRBV5-4
CDR3aa: CASSLVDRANGELFF
CDR3nt: TGTGCCAGCAGCTTGGTTGACAGGGCGAACGGGGAGCTGTTTTTT

j_gene: TRBJ1-3
d_gene: -
abundance: -
v_gene: TRBV30
CDR3aa: CAWSDSGNTIYF
CDR3nt: TGTGCCTGGAGTGACTCTGGAAACACCATATATTTT

j_gene: TRBJ1-1
d_gene: -
abundance: -
v_gene: TRBV7-2
CDR3aa: CASSLSRDGTEAFF
CDR3nt: TGTGCCAGCAGCTTAAGCAGGGACGGGACTGAAGCTTTCTTT

j_gene: TRBJ2-2
d_gene: TRBD2
abundance: -
v_gene: TRBV5-4
CDR3aa: CASSPMTSVSNTGELFF
CDR3nt: TGTGCCAGCAGCCCGATGACTAGCGTGTCCAACACCGGGGAGCTGTTTTTT

j_gene: TRBJ2-2
d_gene: TRBD2
abundance: -
v_gene: TRBV9
CDR3aa: CASSVGAGYTGELFF
CDR3nt: TGTGCCAGCAGCGTAGGAGCGGGGTACACCGGGGAGCTGTTTTTT

j_gene: TRBJ2-1
d_gene: -
abundance: -
v_gene: TRBV30
CDR3aa: CAWKSRGDSEYNEQFF
CDR3nt: TGTGCCTGGAAATCTCGAGGTGATAGCGAATACAATGAGCAGTTCTTC

j_gene: TRBJ2-7
d_gene: TRBD2
abundance: -
v_gene: TRBV11-2
CDR3aa: CASIRTSGPYEQYF
CDR3nt: TGTGCCAGCATCAGGACTAGCGGCCCCTACGAGCAGTACTTC

j_gene: TRBJ1-1
d_gene: -
abundance: -
v_gene: TRBV20-1
CDR3aa: CSARDPLGNTEAFF
CDR3nt: TGCAGTGCTAGAGATCCGCTAGGGAACACTGAAGCTTTCTTT

j_gene: TRBJ1-1
d_gene: -
abundance: -
v_gene: TRBV5-1
CDR3aa: CASSFNTYTEAFF
CDR3nt: TGCGCCAGCAGCTTTAACACCTACACTGAAGCTTTCTTT

j_gene: TRBJ1-5
d_gene: TRBD1
abundance: -
v_gene: TRBV6-2/TRBV6-3
CDR3aa: CASSAGTGSHQPQHF
CDR3nt: TGTGCCAGCAGTGCCGGGACAGGGTCCCATCAGCCCCAGCATTTT

j_gene: TRBJ2-2
d_gene: -
abundance: -
v_gene: TRBV29-1
CDR3aa: CSGKEGAGELFF
CDR3nt: TGCAGCGGGAAGGAGGGCGCCGGGGAGCTGTTTTTT

j_gene: TRBJ2-3
d_gene: -
abundance: once
v_gene: TRBV2
CDR3aa: CASRRLDSTDTQYF
CDR3nt: TGTGCCAGCAGACGACTAGATAGCACAGATACGCAGTATTTT

j_gene: TRBJ2-7
d_gene: -
abundance: few
v_gene: TRBV29-1
CDR3aa: CSVAHSAYEQYF
CDR3nt: TGCAGCGTTGCACACAGCGCCTACGAGCAGTACTTC

j_gene: TRBJ2-2
d_gene: -
abundance: -
v_gene: TRBV11-1
CDR3aa: CASSFLALGELFF
CDR3nt: TGTGCCAGCAGCTTCCTAGCGTTGGGGGAGCTGTTTTTT

j_gene: TRBJ2-7
d_gene: -
abundance: -
v_gene: TRBV2
CDR3aa: CASIRDFSYEQYF
CDR3nt: TGTGCCAGCATAAGGGATTTCTCCTACGAGCAGTACTTC

j_gene: TRBJ1-1
d_gene: TRBD1
abundance: -
v_gene: TRBV5-1
CDR3aa: CASSLRQGARNTEAFF
CDR3nt: TGCGCCAGCAGCCTTCGACAGGGGGCTCGGAACACTGAAGCTTTCTTT

j_gene: TRBJ2-1
d_gene: TRBD2
abundance: -
v_gene: TRBV15
CDR3aa: CATSRVPGLARNEQFF
CDR3nt: TGTGCCACCAGCAGAGTACCGGGACTAGCGCGGAATGAGCAGTTCTTC

j_gene: TRBJ1-5
d_gene: -
abundance: -
v_gene: TRBV4-1
CDR3aa: CASSQGRISNQPQHF
CDR3nt: TGCGCCAGCAGCCAAGGTCGGATTAGCAATCAGCCCCAGCATTTT

j_gene: TRBJ2-2
d_gene: -
abundance: -
v_gene: TRBV7-7
CDR3aa: CASSPKTGELFF
CDR3nt: TGTGCTAGCAGCCCGAAAACCGGGGAGCTGTTTTTT

j_gene: TRBJ2-1
d_gene: TRBD2
abundance: -
v_gene: TRBV12-3/TRBV12-4
CDR3aa: CASRPDSGSYNEQFF
CDR3nt: TGTGCCAGCAGACCTGATAGCGGGAGCTACAATGAGCAGTTCTTC

j_gene: TRBJ1-1
d_gene: -
abundance: -
v_gene: TRBV29-1
CDR3aa: CSVGGALNTEAFF
CDR3nt: TGCAGCGTTGGGGGGGCCCTGAACACTGAAGCTTTCTTT

j_gene: TRBJ1-3
d_gene: -
abundance: -
v_gene: TRBV7-2
CDR3aa: CASSPAGSSGNTIYF
CDR3nt: TGTGCCAGCAGCCCGGCGGGGAGCTCTGGAAACACCATATATTTT

j_gene: TRBJ2-2
d_gene: -
abundance: -
v_gene: TRBV2
CDR3aa: CASSESTGELFF
CDR3nt: TGTGCCAGCAGTGAGAGCACCGGGGAGCTGTTTTTT

j_gene: TRBJ1-2
d_gene: -
abundance: -
v_gene: TRBV24-1
CDR3aa: CATSDPGLNYGYTF
CDR3nt: TGTGCCACCAGTGACCCGGGACTTAACTATGGCTACACCTTC

j_gene: TRBJ2-3
d_gene: -
abundance: -
v_gene: TRBV29-1
CDR3aa: CSVEANRGTDTQYF
CDR3nt: TGCAGCGTTGAGGCCAACCGGGGCACAGATACGCAGTATTTT

j_gene: TRBJ1-1
d_gene: -
abundance: -
v_gene: TRBV6-5
CDR3aa: CASRRSASPNAEAFF
CDR3nt: TGTGCCAGCAGACGCTCGGCTTCCCCCAACGCTGAAGCTTTCTTT

j_gene: TRBJ2-6
d_gene: -
abundance: -
v_gene: TRBV10-3
CDR3aa: CAIQGSLGPSGANVLTF
CDR3nt: TGTGCCATTCAGGGTAGTTTGGGCCCCTCTGGGGCCAACGTCCTGACTTTC

j_gene: TRBJ2-7
d_gene: -
abundance: -
v_gene: TRBV30
CDR3aa: CAWSVSNFRSYEQYF
CDR3nt: TGTGCCTGGAGTGTATCTAACTTCCGATCCTACGAGCAGTACTTC

j_gene: TRBJ2-2
d_gene: TRBD2
abundance: -
v_gene: TRBV6-5
CDR3aa: CASSRAGVVGELFF
CDR3nt: TGTGCCAGCAGTAGAGCGGGAGTGGTCGGGGAGCTGTTTTTT

j_gene: TRBJ2-2
d_gene: -
abundance: once
v_gene: TRBV28
CDR3aa: CATAASNTGELFF
CDR3nt: TGTGCTACGGCGGCATCGAACACCGGGGAGCTGTTTTTT

j_gene: TRBJ1-4
d_gene: -
abundance: -
v_gene: TRBV12-3/TRBV12-4
CDR3aa: CASSLRTALNEKLFF
CDR3nt: TGTGCCAGCAGTTTACGGACAGCCCTTAATGAAAAACTGTTTTTT

j_gene: TRBJ1-1
d_gene: -
abundance: -
v_gene: TRBV6-4
CDR3aa: CASSEGGWGEAFF
CDR3nt: TGTGCCAGCAGTGAAGGGGGTTGGGGTGAAGCTTTCTTT

j_gene: TRBJ2-1
d_gene: -
abundance: -
v_gene: TRBV24-1
CDR3aa: CATSDPRGGGNEQFF
CDR3nt: TGTGCCACCAGTGACCCGAGGGGAGGGGGCAATGAGCAGTTCTTC

j_gene: TRBJ2-7
d_gene: -
abundance: -
v_gene: TRBV12-3/TRBV12-4
CDR3aa: CASGTGTNDLSYEQYF
CDR3nt: TGTGCCAGCGGAACCGGGACAAACGATCTTTCGTACGAGCAGTACTTC

j_gene: TRBJ1-1
d_gene: -
abundance: -
v_gene: TRBV20-1
CDR3aa: CSAPRGVGTEAFF
CDR3nt: TGCAGTGCCCCACGGGGCGTCGGCACTGAAGCTTTCTTT

j_gene: TRBJ2-1
d_gene: -
abundance: -
v_gene: TRBV29-1
CDR3aa: CSVAPSLGDNEQFF
CDR3nt: TGCAGCGTTGCCCCCAGTCTCGGGGACAATGAGCAGTTCTTC

j_gene: TRBJ2-3
d_gene: -
abundance: -
v_gene: TRBV7-2
CDR3aa: CASSSQSGLNTDTQYF
CDR3nt: TGTGCCAGCAGCTCTCAGAGCGGGTTAAACACAGATACGCAGTATTTT

j_gene: TRBJ2-2
d_gene: -
abundance: -
v_gene: TRBV3-1
CDR3aa: CASRVYGELFF
CDR3nt: TGTGCCAGCAGGGTCTACGGGGAGCTGTTTTTT

j_gene: TRBJ2-7
d_gene: TRBD2
abundance: -
v_gene: TRBV10-3
CDR3aa: CASTATTSSYEQYF
CDR3nt: TGTGCCAGCACAGCCACGACTAGCTCTTACGAGCAGTACTTC

j_gene: TRBJ2-7
d_gene: TRBD2
abundance: -
v_gene: TRBV5-6
CDR3aa: CASSEINQLAGGPYEQYF
CDR3nt: TGTGCCAGCAGCGAGATCAACCAACTAGCGGGAGGACCCTACGAGCAGTACTTC